These 17 T cell receptor beta chains came from one sample sequenced in a study of blood T cell repertoires in COVID-19. Libraries were prepared by immunoSEQ multiplex PCR; TCRdb keeps only in-frame clonotypes and omits some of them. The sample lists 150,000 to 200,000 clones, less than 90% occurring once. The sample was peripheral blood. The receptors here all came from a woman aged 60-70 years with COVID-19, enrolled during active disease.

This clone was seen a handful of times. The V call is TRBV19, the J call TRBJ1-5; 7 bases fit TRBD1. Germline V CDR1 and CDR2: LNHDA, SQIVND (reference sequence). This CDR3 contains 15 residues. V shed 6 bases and J 3 bases; nucleotides not matched to a gene: 8. Here the CDR3 DNA reads TGTGCCAGTAGGAGGGACAGTACCTTCAATCAGCCCCAGCATTTT. This translates into CASRRDSTFNQPQHF.

This chain connects TRBV28 to TRBJ1-6; 9 positions match TRBD1. Germline values: CDR1 MDHEN, CDR2 SYDVKM. After removal of 5 bases from V and 7 bases from J, the junction contained 6 bases not matched to a gene. The CDR3 covers 15 residues. CDR3 protein: CASSPPGTGNSPLHF. CDR3 coding DNA: TGTGCCAGCAGTCCTCCCGGGACAGGGAATTCACCCCTCCACTTT.

This chain links TRBV7-2 with TRBJ2-1; 8 positions agree with TRBD2. This CDR3 is built from 16 residues. With 4 bases clipped from V and 4 bases from J, the junction kept 9 bases outside the gene matches. Germline V gene data show CDR1 as SGHTA and CDR2 as FQGNSA. This chain's CDR3 is CASSSLGLARYNEQFF. CDR3 nucleotide sequence: TGTGCCAGCAGCTCCCTAGGACTAGCCCGGTACAATGAGCAGTTCTTC.

The gene calls are TRBV7-3 and TRBJ2-7; perhaps TRBD2 as D (6 bases). V was cut by 5 bases and J by 0 bases, with 8 bases left in between. Germline V CDR1 and CDR2: SGHTA, FQGTGA. The CDR3 is 13 residues long. CDR3 bases: TGTGCCAGCAGCCGGGACTCCTCCTACGAGCAGTACTTC. Its translation is CASSRDSSYEQYF.

J is TRBJ1-5 and V is TRBV12-3 or TRBV12-4, with D hard to call. There are 12 residues in the CDR3. The V end was cut by 1 base, the J end by 9 bases, with 7 bases between. CDR3 nucleotide sequence: TGTGCCAGCAGTTTAGATGCGAGGCCCCAGCATTTT. This codes for CASSLDARPQHF.

This chain uses TRBV19 with TRBJ1-1; D possibly corresponds to TRBD1 (5 bases). Germline V gives CDR1 LNHDA, CDR2 SQIVND (reference sequence). The CDR3 has 15 residues. V lost 9 bases to trimming and J lost 0 bases, with 17 bases between them. CDR3 sequence (DNA): TGTGCCAGCTCCCGGCAGGGTAACATGAACACTGAAGCTTTCTTT. Amino acids: CASSRQGNMNTEAFF.

The chain recombines TRBV19 with TRBJ2-1; 12 bases align to TRBD2. The CDR3 is made up of 19 amino acids. With V trimmed by 4 bases and J by 1 base, 11 bases remained unmatched. Germline V lookup: CDR1 LNHDA, CDR2 SQIVND (reference sequence). The CDR3, as DNA: TGTGCCAGTAGTAGTCCGAGGACTAGCGGGATGAAGTCCTACAATGAGCAGTTCTTC. Its translation: CASSSPRTSGMKSYNEQFF.

The gene calls are TRBV6-2 or TRBV6-3 and TRBJ2-2, with D uncertain. Trimming took off 2 bases at V and 0 bases at J, with 7 bases between the two ends. In germline, CDR1 is MNHEY, CDR2 SVGEGT. The length of the CDR3 is 15 residues. The CDR3 is CASSYRRTNTGELFF. The DNA of the CDR3 is TGTGCCAGCAGTTACCGGCGGACGAACACCGGGGAGCTGTTTTTT.

The V call is TRBV18, the J call TRBJ1-2; D may be TRBD1 (5 bases). CDR1 is KGHSH and CDR2 is LQKENI in the germline V gene. This CDR3 has 12 residues. Trimming removed 0 bases at V and 12 bases at J, with 11 bases between. The CDR3 bases are TGTGCCAGCTCACCACCACAGGCCCGTCACACCTTC. Translation gives CASSPPQARHTF. The full variable domain, its missing parts supplied by reference TRBV18 and TRBJ1-2, is NAGVMQNPRHLVRRRGQEARLRCSPMKGHSHVYWYRQLPEEGLKFMVYLQKENIIDESGMPKERFSAEFPKEGPSILRIQQVVRGDSAAYFCASSPPQARHTFGSGTRLTVV.

CDR3 coding DNA: TGTGCCAGCAGCCCCGGGTTTGCACCTAACACTGAAGCTTTCTTT. Its translation is CASSPGFAPNTEAFF. This chain joins TRBV9 and TRBJ1-1; D gene uncertain. The CDR3 extends over 15 amino acids. In germline, CDR1 is SGDLS, CDR2 YYNGEE. The V and J ends lost 4 bases and 2 bases respectively, with 15 bases between them.

This clone is a singleton in its sample. CDR3 sequence (DNA): TGTGCCAGTAGTCACCCCAGGGGGCTCGGCAATCAGCCCCAGCATTTT. Protein product: CASSHPRGLGNQPQHF. The chain couples TRBV19 to TRBJ1-5; 8 bases are shared with TRBD1. The CDR3 consists of 16 residues. Germline CDR1 and CDR2: LNHDA and SQIVND (reference sequence). V dropped 5 bases and J dropped 2; count of bases not matched to a gene: 8.

This chain connects TRBV9 to TRBJ1-3; TRBD1 might be the D (6 bases). V was clipped by 1 base and J by 2 bases, with 16 bases between them. The germline V gene has CDR1 SGDLS and CDR2 YYNGEE. This CDR3 is 17 amino acids long. The CDR3, as DNA: TGTGCCAGCAGCGTATCCGGGACATACGCGGCTGGAAACACCATATATTTT. The encoded protein is CASSVSGTYAAGNTIYF.

CDR3 sequence (DNA): TGTGCCAGCAGCGGACAGGGCAGAGCTTTCTTT. This translates into CASSGQGRAFF. This chain joins TRBV7-2 and TRBJ1-1, with TRBD1 matching 8 bases. The V and J ends lost 5 bases and 10 bases, in that order; junction bases with no gene match: 3. The CDR3 runs to 11 residues. Germline V CDR1 and CDR2: SGHTA, FQGNSA. Full variable domain (outside the CDR3, taken from reference TRBV7-2 and TRBJ1-1): GAGVSQSPSNKVTEKGKDVELRCDPISGHTALYWYRQSLGQGLEFLIYFQGNSAPDKSGLPSDRFSAERTGGSVSTLTIQRTQQEDSAVYLCASSGQGRAFFGQGTRLTVV.

The chain is built from TRBV6-5 and TRBJ2-1, with D maybe TRBD1 (5 bases). CDR1 MNHEY and CDR2 SVGAGI come from the germline V gene. The V gene lost 4 bases and the J gene lost 12 bases, with 16 bases spanning the gap. The CDR3 has 13 residues. CDR3 bases: TGTGCCAGCAGTTCAACCTTCAGGGATGGGCAGTTCTTC. Encoded protein: CASSSTFRDGQFF.

This clone appeared a single time. This sequence joins TRBV12-3 or TRBV12-4 and TRBJ1-1; the D is unclear. The length of the CDR3 is 13 residues. V was shortened by 2 bases and J by 0 bases, with 4 bases between the two germline ends. CDR3 nucleotide sequence: TGTGCCAGCAGTTTAACAATGAACACTGAAGCTTTCTTT. Residues: CASSLTMNTEAFF.

The chain combines TRBV5-1 with TRBJ1-2; TRBD1 agrees at 8 bases. The V gene end was trimmed by 1 base and the J gene end by 8 bases; junction bases not matched to a gene: 4. This CDR3 is built from 13 residues. CDR1 is SGHRS and CDR2 is YFSETQ in the germline V gene. The CDR3: CASSLTGQGGYTF. CDR3 nucleotide sequence: TGCGCCAGCAGCTTGACAGGACAGGGAGGCTACACCTTC. Variable domain in full (rest from reference TRBV5-1 and TRBJ1-2): KAGVTQTPRYLIKTRGQQVTLSCSPISGHRSVSWYQQTPGQGLQFLFEYFSETQRNKGNFPGRFSGRQFSNSRSEMNVSTLELGDSALYLCASSLTGQGGYTFGSGTRLTVV.

J is TRBJ1-5 and V is TRBV30; a possible D gene is TRBD1 (6 bases). CDR1 and CDR2 (germline): GTSNPN, SVGIG (reference sequence). The germline V and J ends were trimmed by 3 bases and 6 bases, with 18 bases remaining between them. CDR3 length: 15 residues. The CDR3 is CAWSLGTSSFQPQHF. The CDR3 region has the DNA TGTGCCTGGAGCTTAGGGACAAGCTCGTTTCAGCCCCAGCATTTT.